Below, 16 T cell receptor beta chains from the same sample are listed, as sequenced in a study of T cell responses to AZD1222 COVID-19 vaccine. The protocol was immunoSEQ multiplex PCR, while the TCRdb copy is restricted to in-frame clones and leaves out a portion. Counted here are some 74,000 clones, 70% to 90% occurring once; the ten biggest clones make up around 1.3%. Sample: peripheral blood, taken 28 days after the second AZD1222 dose. The receptors originated from an adult who received the AZD1222 COVID-19 vaccine.

The chain carries TRBV9 and TRBJ2-5, with 9 bases aligning to TRBD2. The germline gives CDR1 SGDLS, CDR2 YYNGEE. V lost 3 bases and J lost 6; bases outside the gene matches: 6. The CDR3 spans 14 residues. CDR3 sequence: CASSGTSGRKTQYF. Here the CDR3 DNA reads TGTGCCAGCAGCGGAACTAGCGGGCGAAAGACCCAGTACTTC.

The chain carries TRBV12-3 or TRBV12-4 and TRBJ2-7, with unresolved D. Trimming took off 6 bases at V and 3 bases at J, with 12 bases between the two ends. CDR3 length: 13 residues. The CDR3 here is CASRARNNYEQYF. CDR3 sequence (DNA): TGTGCCAGCAGGGCCAGGAACAACTACGAGCAGTACTTC.

The V call is TRBV30, the J call TRBJ1-5; 9 bases line up with TRBD1. CDR3 length equals 13 residues. The V gene's germline CDR1 is GTSNPN and CDR2 SVGIG (reference sequence). Germline trimming cut 3 bases from V and 5 bases from J; bases unmatched to any gene: 2. The CDR3 spells CAWSDRGDQPQHF. The CDR3 DNA reads as TGTGCCTGGAGCGACAGGGGGGATCAGCCCCAGCATTTT.

This clone has a single count. The rearrangement links TRBV29-1 to TRBJ2-1; the match to TRBD2 covers 8 bases. The CDR3 extends over 13 amino acids. From germline, CDR1 is SQVTM and CDR2 ANQGSEA. Germline trimming cut 4 bases from V and 3 bases from J; bases unmatched to any gene: 2. The CDR3 sequence: CSVVTSVYNEQFF. CDR3 bases: TGCAGCGTTGTGACTAGCGTCTACAATGAGCAGTTCTTC.

This clone has a single count. This rearrangement joins TRBV6-6 to TRBJ2-7; 10 bases match TRBD1. CDR1 MNHNY and CDR2 SVGAGI come from the germline V gene (reference sequence). V lost 0 bases and J lost 2; bases outside the gene matches: 1. The CDR3 runs 15 residues. As DNA, the CDR3 is TGTGCCAGCAGTTACTCGACAGGGGGCACCTACGAGCAGTACTTC. Amino acids: CASSYSTGGTYEQYF.

The genes are TRBV30 and TRBJ1-3, with D tentatively TRBD1 (5 bases). V lost 2 bases and J 7 bases, leaving 15 bases between the germline ends. The CDR3 totals 14 residues. CDR1 is GTSNPN, CDR2 SVGIG, per germline (reference sequence). CDR3 amino acids: CAWSLGDYRNTIYF. The DNA of the CDR3 is TGTGCCTGGAGTTTAGGGGACTATAGGAACACCATATATTTT. Drawing the rest from reference TRBV30 and TRBJ1-3, the complete variable domain is SQTIHQWPATLVQPVGSPLSLECTVEGTSNPNLYWYRQAAGRGLQLLFYSVGIGQISSEVPQNLSASRPQDRQFILSSKKLLLSDSGFYLCAWSLGDYRNTIYFGEGSWLTVV.

In this sample, this clone turned up a few times. The chain links TRBV6-2 or TRBV6-3 to TRBJ1-2, with D unclear. The V gene lost 5 bases and the J gene lost 5 bases, with 21 bases spanning the gap. CDR3 length: 16 residues. CDR1 and CDR2 from the germline V gene are MNHEY and SVGEGT. CDR3 protein: CASSRLDRPQAYGYTF. The CDR3 DNA is TGTGCCAGCAGTCGTTTGGACCGCCCGCAAGCATATGGCTACACCTTC.

V usage is TRBV27 and J usage is TRBJ1-2; no clear D. Per germline, CDR1 MNHEY and CDR2 SMNVEV (reference sequence). The CDR3 consists of 15 residues. V dropped 2 bases and J dropped 5 bases, with 15 bases sitting between them. CDR3 region: CASSLIPGGSYGYTF. In nucleotides, the CDR3 is TGTGCCAGCAGTTTAATCCCGGGAGGATCGTATGGCTACACCTTC.

The chain carries TRBV6-6 and TRBJ1-4, with 8 bases identical to TRBD1. The V and J ends lost 3 bases and 10 bases, in that order; junction bases with no gene match: 7. The CDR3 totals 14 residues. CDR1 MNHNY and CDR2 SVGAGI come from the germline V gene (reference sequence). The CDR3 loop reads CASSYSGQGGKLFF. CDR3 nucleotides: TGTGCCAGCAGTTATTCAGGACAGGGAGGAAAACTGTTTTTT.

This clone was recorded a few times. The chain combines TRBV6-5 with TRBJ2-5; D may be TRBD1 (6 bases). Trimming took off 3 bases at V and 4 bases at J, with 12 bases between the two ends. Germline lookup yields CDR1 MNHEY and CDR2 SVGAGI. The CDR3 loop spans 14 amino acids. CDR3 in DNA: TGTGCCAGCAGTTATGGGGGACAAGCAGAGACCCAGTACTTC. It yields the protein CASSYGGQAETQYF.

The chain has TRBV10-1 and TRBJ2-2; TRBD1 agrees at 8 bases. This CDR3 is built from 16 residues. The trim removed 8 bases at V and 4 bases at J, leaving 12 bases unmatched. The V gene's germline CDR1 is WNHNN and CDR2 SYGVQD (reference sequence). The CDR3 region has the DNA TGCGCCAGCCAACCTCAGGGGGCGCTTGGCACCGGGGAGCTGTTTTTT. Translation gives CASQPQGALGTGELFF.

V gene TRBV12-3 or TRBV12-4 combines with J gene TRBJ2-3; D gene uncertain. V was trimmed by 2 bases and J by 6 bases, leaving 3 bases between them. This CDR3 contains 11 residues. The CDR3 DNA reads as TGTGCCAGCAGTTTAAGGGATACGCAGTATTTT. This translates into CASSLRDTQYF.

This rearrangement joins TRBV7-9 to TRBJ1-4, with D tentatively TRBD1 (5 bases). V lost 7 bases and J 8 bases, leaving 17 bases between the germline ends. Germline CDR1 and CDR2: SEHNR and FQNEAQ (reference sequence). The CDR3 length is 14 residues. The CDR3 protein is CASTYTLGDEKLFF. In DNA form, the CDR3 reads TGTGCCAGCACCTACACACTTGGGGACGAAAAACTGTTTTTT.

This chain links TRBV9 with TRBJ2-1; D gene ambiguous. Looked up from germline, CDR1 is SGDLS and CDR2 is YYNGEE. V was trimmed by 5 bases and J by 1 base, leaving 13 bases between them. This CDR3 is 15 amino acids long. CDR3 amino acids: CASSSGVTSYNEQFF. Here the CDR3 DNA reads TGTGCCAGCAGTAGTGGGGTTACTTCCTACAATGAGCAGTTCTTC.

The CDR3 spells CASSLTGQGETEAFF. The CDR3 DNA is TGTGCCAGCAGCCTTACGGGACAGGGAGAAACTGAAGCTTTCTTT. V gene TRBV4-2 combines with J gene TRBJ1-1; 9 bases align to TRBD1. V lost 4 bases and J lost 5; bases outside the gene matches: 8. From germline, CDR1 is LGHNA and CDR2 YNFKEQ. The CDR3 contains 15 residues.

The chain combines TRBV28 with TRBJ2-3, with 7 positions matching TRBD2. From germline, CDR1 is MDHEN and CDR2 SYDVKM. The CDR3 totals 16 residues. V lost 6 bases and J lost 5; bases outside the gene matches: 14. CDR3 DNA sequence: TGTGCCAGCAGGGGTCCTAGCGGCACAAAGGGAGATACGCAGTATTTT. This codes for CASRGPSGTKGDTQYF.